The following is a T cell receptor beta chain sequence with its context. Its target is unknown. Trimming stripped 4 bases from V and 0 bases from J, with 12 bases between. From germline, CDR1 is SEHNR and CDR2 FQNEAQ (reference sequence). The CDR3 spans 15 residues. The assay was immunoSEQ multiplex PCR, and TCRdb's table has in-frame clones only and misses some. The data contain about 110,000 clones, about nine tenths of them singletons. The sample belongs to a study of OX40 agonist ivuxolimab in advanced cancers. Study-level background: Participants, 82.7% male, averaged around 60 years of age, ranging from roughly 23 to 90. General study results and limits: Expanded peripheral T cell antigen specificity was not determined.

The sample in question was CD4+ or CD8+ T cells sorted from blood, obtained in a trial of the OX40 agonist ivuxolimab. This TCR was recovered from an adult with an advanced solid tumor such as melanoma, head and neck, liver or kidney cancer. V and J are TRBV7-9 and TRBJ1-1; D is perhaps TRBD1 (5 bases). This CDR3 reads CASSSAGPLNTEAFF. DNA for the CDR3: TGTGCCAGCAGCTCGGCGGGACCCCTGAACACTGAAGCTTTCTTT.